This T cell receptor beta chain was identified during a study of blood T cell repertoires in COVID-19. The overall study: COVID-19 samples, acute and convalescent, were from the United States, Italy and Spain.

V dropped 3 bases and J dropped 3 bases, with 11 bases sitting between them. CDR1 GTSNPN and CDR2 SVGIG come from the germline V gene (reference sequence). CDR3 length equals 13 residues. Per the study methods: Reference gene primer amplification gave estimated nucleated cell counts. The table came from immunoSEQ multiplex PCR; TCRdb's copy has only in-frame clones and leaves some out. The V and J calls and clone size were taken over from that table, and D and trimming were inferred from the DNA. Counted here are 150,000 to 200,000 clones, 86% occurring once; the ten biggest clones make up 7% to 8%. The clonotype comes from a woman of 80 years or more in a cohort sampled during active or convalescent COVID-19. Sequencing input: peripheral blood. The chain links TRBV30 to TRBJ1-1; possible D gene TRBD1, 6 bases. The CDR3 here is CAWSIRGDTEAFF. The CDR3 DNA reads TGTGCCTGGAGCATCAGGGGAGACACTGAAGCTTTCTTT.